The source of this T cell receptor (beta chain) is a study of control samples from healthy donors and cancer patients. Libraries were prepared by immunoSEQ multiplex PCR; TCRdb keeps only in-frame clonotypes and omits some of them. The data contain about 140,000 clones, roughly 92% of them singletons. The CDR3 consists of 16 residues. V was cut by 4 bases and J by 1 base, with 16 bases left in between. The sequencing input was blood. The V call is TRBV23-1, the J call TRBJ1-1; possibly TRBD1 for D (6 bases). TRBV23-1 is assigned to the ORF class and has an uncertain function. The sequence was collected from a man in his thirties or forties in good health. The CDR3 spells CASSPPAGAWNTEAFF. DNA for the CDR3: TGCGCCAGCAGTCCTCCGGCAGGGGCTTGGAACACTGAAGCTTTCTTT.